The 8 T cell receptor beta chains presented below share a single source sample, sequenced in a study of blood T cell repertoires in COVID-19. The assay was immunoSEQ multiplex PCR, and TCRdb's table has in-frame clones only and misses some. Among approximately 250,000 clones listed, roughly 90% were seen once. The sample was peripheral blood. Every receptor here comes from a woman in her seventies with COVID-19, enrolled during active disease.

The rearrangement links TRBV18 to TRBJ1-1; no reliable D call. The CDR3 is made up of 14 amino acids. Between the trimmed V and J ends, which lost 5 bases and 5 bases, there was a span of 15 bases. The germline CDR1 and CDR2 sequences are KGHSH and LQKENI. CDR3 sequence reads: CASSSSTEWTEAFF. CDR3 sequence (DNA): TGTGCCAGCTCATCCTCCACAGAATGGACTGAAGCTTTCTTT.

For the CDR3, the DNA is TGTGCCAGTCGAGAGCGAATTGTAGCCGGTGGAAACACCATATATTTT. It translates to CASRERIVAGGNTIYF. This sequence joins TRBV19 and TRBJ1-3; no clear D. V was shortened by 8 bases and J by 3 bases, with 20 bases between the two germline ends. Germline assignment: CDR1 LNHDA and CDR2 SQIVND (reference sequence). The CDR3 runs to 16 residues.

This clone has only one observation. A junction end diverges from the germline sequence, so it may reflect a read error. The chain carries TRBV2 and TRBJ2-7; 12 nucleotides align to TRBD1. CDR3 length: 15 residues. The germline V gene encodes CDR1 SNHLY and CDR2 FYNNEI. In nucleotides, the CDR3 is TGTGCCAGCAGGGAAGGAGGGACAGGGGGCCACGAGCAGTACTTC. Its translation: CASREGGTGGHEQYF.

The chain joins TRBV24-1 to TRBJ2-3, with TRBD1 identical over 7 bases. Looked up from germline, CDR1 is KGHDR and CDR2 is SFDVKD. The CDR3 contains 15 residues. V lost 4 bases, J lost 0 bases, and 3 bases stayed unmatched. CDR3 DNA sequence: TGTGCCACCAGTGAATCGACAGGGAGCACAGATACGCAGTATTTT. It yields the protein CATSESTGSTDTQYF.

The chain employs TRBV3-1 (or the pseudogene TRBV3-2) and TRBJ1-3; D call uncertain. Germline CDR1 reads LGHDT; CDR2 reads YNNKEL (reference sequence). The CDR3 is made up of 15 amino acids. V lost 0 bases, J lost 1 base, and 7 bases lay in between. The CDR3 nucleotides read TGTGCCAGCAGCCAAGACTCGGGATCTGGAAACACCATATATTTT. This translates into CASSQDSGSGNTIYF.

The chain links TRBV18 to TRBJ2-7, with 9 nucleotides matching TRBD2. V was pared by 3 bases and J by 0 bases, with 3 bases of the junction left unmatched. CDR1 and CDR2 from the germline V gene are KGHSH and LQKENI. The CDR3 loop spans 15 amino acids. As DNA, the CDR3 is TGTGCCAGCTCACCTAGCGGGGGAATCTCCTACGAGCAGTACTTC. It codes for CASSPSGGISYEQYF.

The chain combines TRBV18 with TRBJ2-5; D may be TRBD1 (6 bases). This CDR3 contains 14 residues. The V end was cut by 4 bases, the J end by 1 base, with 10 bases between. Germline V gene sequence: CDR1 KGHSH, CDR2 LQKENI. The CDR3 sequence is CASSLSTGQETQYF. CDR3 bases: TGTGCCAGCTCACTTTCGACAGGCCAAGAGACCCAGTACTTC.

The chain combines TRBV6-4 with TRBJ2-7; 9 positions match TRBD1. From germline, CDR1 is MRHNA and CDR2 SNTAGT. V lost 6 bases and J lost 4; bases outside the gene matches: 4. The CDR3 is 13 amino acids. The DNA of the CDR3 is TGTGCCAGCAGCCTCGGGACAGGGTACGAGCAGTACTTC. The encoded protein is CASSLGTGYEQYF.